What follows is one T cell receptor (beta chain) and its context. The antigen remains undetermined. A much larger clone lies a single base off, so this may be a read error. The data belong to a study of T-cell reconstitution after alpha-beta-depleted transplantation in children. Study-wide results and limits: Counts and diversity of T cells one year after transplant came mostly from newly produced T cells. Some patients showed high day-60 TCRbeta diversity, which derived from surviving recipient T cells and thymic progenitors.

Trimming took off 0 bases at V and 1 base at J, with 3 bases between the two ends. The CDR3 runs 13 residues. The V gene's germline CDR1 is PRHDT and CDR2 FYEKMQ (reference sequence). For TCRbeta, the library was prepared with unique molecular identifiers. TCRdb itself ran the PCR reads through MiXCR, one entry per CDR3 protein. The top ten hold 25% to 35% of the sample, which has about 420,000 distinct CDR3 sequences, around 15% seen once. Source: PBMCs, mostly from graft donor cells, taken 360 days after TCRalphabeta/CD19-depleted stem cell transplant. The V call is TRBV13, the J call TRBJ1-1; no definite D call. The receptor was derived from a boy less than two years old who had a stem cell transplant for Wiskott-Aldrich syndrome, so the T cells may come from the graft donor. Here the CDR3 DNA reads TGTGCCAGCAGCTTAGGGGAGAACACTGAAGCTTTCTTT. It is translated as CASSLGENTEAFF.